The following is a TCR beta chain sequence with its context. The CDR3 contains 12 residues. V gave up 7 bases and J gave up 3 bases, with 10 bases separating them. Germline CDR1 is SQVTM and CDR2 is ANQGSEA. CD45RO-negative, CCR7-selected cells formed the naive CD8 fraction, which excluded terminally differentiated effector memory CD45RA+ cells. Sequenced by immunoSEQ multiplex PCR; TCRdb stores in-frame clones only, minus some. The sample holds about 2,100,000 clones, 85% to 95% seen once. This entry comes from a study of shared clonotypes between healthy human individuals. This TCR was recovered from a man in his late teens or twenties in good health. Some clones in this sample may be carry-over from other donors' samples. The sequencing input was naive CD8+ T cells from PBMCs. The V and J genes are TRBV29-1 and TRBJ2-1, with a weak D call TRBD1 (5 bases). The CDR3 loop is CSADNSYNEQFF. CDR3 nucleotide sequence: TGCAGCGCGGACAATAGCTACAATGAGCAGTTCTTC.